This T cell receptor gamma chain appears in the sequencing data of a study of intestinal T cells in coeliac disease (dated by TCRdb to 2019 to 2021). Regarding the complete study: In the TRG cohort, the mean age of coeliac patients was about 15 years compared with 50 to 55 years for controls, so the coeliac patients were much younger than the controls. In the TCR-delta (TRD) cohort, there were duodenal biopsies from approximately 10 coeliac disease patients and approximately 10 non-coeliac controls. Duodenal biopsies from 30 to 35 coeliac disease patients and 21 non-coeliac controls made up a second, larger TCR-gamma (TRG) cohort. The paper as a whole reports these results and caveats: In training, clustering based on TRD kmers put every one of the 22 biopsies in the right class, and the leave-one-out accuracy was reported as 91%. FFPE-derived DNA was found to be relatively degraded, and loss of a proportion of TCR sequences in each sample was likely caused by this degradation. Coeliac and control groups differed significantly in age, although an age-split analysis did not yield significant classification. Repeated CDR3 amino acid sequences could not be distinguished from PCR duplicates. Of some 54 biopsies, approximately 51 (about 94%) were correctly classified by TRG clustering, which had a reported leave-one-out accuracy of roughly 87%.

Genomic DNA was extracted with the QIAamp DNA FFPE tissue kit from ten 5-um FFPE scrolls per case. To test whether coeliac disease could be classified from the TCR repertoire, the study used duodenal biopsies that were formalin-fixed paraffin-embedded, fully anonymised, and surplus to diagnostic needs. This clone occurred a few times. Its antigen target is currently unknown. A read error may explain this, as a much larger clone is one base away. Other DNA sequences in the same sample also yield this CDR3. Receptor libraries were prepared by multiplex PCR. The instrument was an Ion Torrent PGM. The LymphoTrack kit, which has primers carrying Illumina adapters, was used to amplify TRG repertoires from 200 ng of biopsy DNA. TRG amplicons were purified with AMPure XP beads, quantified on a 2100 Bioanalyzer, and pooled equimolarly. TRG libraries were sequenced on an Ion PGM instrument. The authors' analysis ran thus. FastX discarded any read in which over 10% of nucleotides had a quality score below the third quartile for that patient. IMGT/HighV-QUEST was used to align the reads, assigning V, D and J genes, identifying CDR3 regions and assessing functionality. Sequences were converted to amino acids, and every sequence predicted to be non-functional was removed. CDR3s were broken into kmers both with and without positional annotation, kmer frequencies were analysed by PCA, and samples were clustered using each of the 1023 combinations of PCs 1-10. Classification was validated by leave-one-out cross-validation, in which parameters were re-optimised on the remaining samples each time. Shannon diversity was computed with the vegan R package from repeated random subsamples equal to the lowest read count. TCRdb reran clone calling on the public reads with CATT; rows sharing one DNA sequence were then combined. TCRdb's processing, not the authors' own work, is the source of the V and J calls. The sample includes about 390 gamma-chain clones, with 40% to 60% observed a single time. About 30% of the sample is in the top ten clones.

There are 13 amino acids in the CDR3, from cysteine to phenylalanine inclusive. This entry keeps only the CDR3 DNA: 39 bases, framed from base 1. The germline V gene encodes CDR1 EGSNGY and CDR2 YDSYNSKV. Sequenced: a duodenal biopsy. The TCR sequence derives from a human donor with celiac disease. The V gene is TRGV2 and the J gene is TRGJ1 or TRGJ2. The CDR3 protein is CATWDGPKDKKLF. The sequenced DNA is TGTGCCACCTGGGACGGGCCCAAAGATAAGAAACTCTTC.